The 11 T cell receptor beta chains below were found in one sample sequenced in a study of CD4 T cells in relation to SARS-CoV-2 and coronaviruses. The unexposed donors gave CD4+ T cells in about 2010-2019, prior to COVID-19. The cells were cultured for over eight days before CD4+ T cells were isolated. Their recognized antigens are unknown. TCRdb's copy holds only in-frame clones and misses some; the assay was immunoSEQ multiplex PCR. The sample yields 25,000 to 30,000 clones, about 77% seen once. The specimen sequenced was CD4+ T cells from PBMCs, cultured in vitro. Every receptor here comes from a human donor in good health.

The CDR3 bases are TGCAGCGGGTGGGTAGGAGAGACCCAGTACTTC. Protein product: CSGWVGETQYF. The chain couples TRBV29-1 to TRBJ2-5; D remains ambiguous. V lost 7 bases to trimming and J lost 4 bases, with 10 bases between them. Looked up from germline, CDR1 is SQVTM and CDR2 is ANQGSEA. The CDR3 consists of 11 residues.

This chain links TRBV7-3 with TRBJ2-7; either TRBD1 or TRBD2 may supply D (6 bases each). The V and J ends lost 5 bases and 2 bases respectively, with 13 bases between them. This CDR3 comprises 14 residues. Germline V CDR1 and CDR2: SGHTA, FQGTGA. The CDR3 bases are TGTGCCAGCAGCCCCCTTGGGGGGCCCTACGAGCAGTACTTC. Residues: CASSPLGGPYEQYF.

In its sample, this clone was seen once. The CDR3 DNA follows: TGTGCCAGCAGTTTCAAGGGTAATTCACCCCTCCACTTT. This gives the protein CASSFKGNSPLHF. The V call is TRBV12-3 or TRBV12-4, the J call TRBJ1-6; D uncertain. The CDR3 runs to 13 residues. The V end lost 3 bases, the J end lost 6 bases, and 6 bases lay between the germline ends.

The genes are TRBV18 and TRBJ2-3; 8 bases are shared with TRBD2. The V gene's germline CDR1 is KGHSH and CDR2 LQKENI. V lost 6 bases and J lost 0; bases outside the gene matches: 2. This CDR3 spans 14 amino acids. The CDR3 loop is CASSTSGSTDTQYF. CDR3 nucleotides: TGTGCCAGCTCTACTAGCGGCAGCACAGATACGCAGTATTTT.

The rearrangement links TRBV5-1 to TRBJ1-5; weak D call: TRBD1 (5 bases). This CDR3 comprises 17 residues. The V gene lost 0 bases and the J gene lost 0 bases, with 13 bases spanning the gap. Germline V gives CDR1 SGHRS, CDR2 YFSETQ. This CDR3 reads CASSLGTSGPSNQPQHF. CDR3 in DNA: TGCGCCAGCAGCTTGGGAACTTCAGGGCCTAGCAATCAGCCCCAGCATTTT. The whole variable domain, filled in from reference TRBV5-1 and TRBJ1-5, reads KAGVTQTPRYLIKTRGQQVTLSCSPISGHRSVSWYQQTPGQGLQFLFEYFSETQRNKGNFPGRFSGRQFSNSRSEMNVSTLELGDSALYLCASSLGTSGPSNQPQHFGDGTRLSIL.

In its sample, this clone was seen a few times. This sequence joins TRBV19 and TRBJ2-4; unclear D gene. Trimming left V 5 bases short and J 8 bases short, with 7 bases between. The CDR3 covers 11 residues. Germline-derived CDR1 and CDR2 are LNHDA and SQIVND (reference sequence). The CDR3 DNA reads TGTGCCAGTAGTTCCGGGCACATTCAGTACTTC. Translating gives CASSSGHIQYF. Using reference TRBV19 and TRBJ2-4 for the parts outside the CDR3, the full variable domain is DGGITQSPKYLFRKEGQNVTLSCEQNLNHDAMYWYRQDPGQGLRLIYYSQIVNDFQKGDIAEGYSVSREKKESFPLTVTSAQKNPTAFYLCASSSGHIQYFGAGTRLSVL.

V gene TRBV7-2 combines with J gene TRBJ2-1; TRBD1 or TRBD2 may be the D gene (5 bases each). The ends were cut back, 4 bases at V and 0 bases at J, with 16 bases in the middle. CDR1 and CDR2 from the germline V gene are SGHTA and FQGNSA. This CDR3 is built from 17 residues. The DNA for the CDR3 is TGTGCCAGCAGCTCCGAGGGGCTAACGACCTCCTACAATGAGCAGTTCTTC. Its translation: CASSSEGLTTSYNEQFF.

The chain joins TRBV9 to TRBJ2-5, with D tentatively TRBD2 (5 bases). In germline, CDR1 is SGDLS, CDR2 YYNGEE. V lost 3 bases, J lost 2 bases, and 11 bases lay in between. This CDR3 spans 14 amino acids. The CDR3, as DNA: TGTGCCAGCAGCGGGCGGGCGGGTCAAGAGACCCAGTACTTC. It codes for CASSGRAGQETQYF.

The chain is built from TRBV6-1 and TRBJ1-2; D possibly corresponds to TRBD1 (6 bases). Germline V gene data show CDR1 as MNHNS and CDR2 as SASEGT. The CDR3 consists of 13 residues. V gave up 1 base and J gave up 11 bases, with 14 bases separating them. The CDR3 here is CASSEEVEQGYTF. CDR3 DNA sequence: TGTGCCAGCAGTGAAGAGGTGGAACAGGGTTACACCTTC.

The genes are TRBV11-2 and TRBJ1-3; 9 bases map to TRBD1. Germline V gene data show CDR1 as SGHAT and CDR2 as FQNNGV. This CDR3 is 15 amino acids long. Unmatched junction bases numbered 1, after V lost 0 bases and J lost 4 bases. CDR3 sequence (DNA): TGTGCCAGCAGCTTAGAACAGGGGGCCGGAAACACCATATATTTT. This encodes CASSLEQGAGNTIYF.

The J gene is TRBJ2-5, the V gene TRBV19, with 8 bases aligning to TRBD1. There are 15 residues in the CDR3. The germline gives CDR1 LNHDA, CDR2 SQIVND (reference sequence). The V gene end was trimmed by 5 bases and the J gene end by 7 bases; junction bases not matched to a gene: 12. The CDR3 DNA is TGTGCCAGTAGTCTTGGACGGGGACAGGTTGGGACCCAGTACTTC. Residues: CASSLGRGQVGTQYF.